The following is a T cell receptor beta chain sequence with its context. What it recognizes is unknown. CD25-based Treg depletion was applied to purified naive CD4+ T cells. Full-length variable regions came from constant-region reverse primers plus semi-nested Nested Universal Primer A PCR. A single record per CDR3 protein comes from TCRdb applying MiXCR to the 5' RACE reads. The table has about 54,000 distinct CDR3 sequences, roughly a sixth seen once. Study-wide findings and caveats: Tumor-infiltrating Treg TCR alpha and beta sequences overlapped most with tumor naive CD4+ T cells, then blood naive. Tumor memory CD4+ T cell TCR gene usage was found to cluster with blood and lymph node memory CD4+ cells and with lymph node naive CD4+ cells.

The sequence was collected from a female donor with breast cancer. Sequences were obtained from naive CD4+ T cells sorted from blood. Described subset: naive CD4+ T cells, CD4+CD45RA+CD25-.

The CDR3 here is CASSHGLTSSYEQYF. CDR3 bases: TGTGCCAGCAGCCATGGACTGACCTCTTCCTACGAGCAGTACTTC. This rearrangement joins TRBV7-9 to TRBJ2-7, with D perhaps TRBD2 (5 bases). V lost 5 bases to trimming and J lost 1 base, with 15 bases between them. The CDR3 has 15 residues. CDR1 is SEHNR, CDR2 FQNEAQ, per germline (reference sequence).